Sequencing of this TCR beta chain was carried out in a study of T cell responses to AZD1222 COVID-19 vaccine. Study-wide background: Pooling covered second doses at about 4 or about 12 weeks. Study-wide findings and caveats: Once two AZD1222 doses were given, Spike-specific TCR breadth and depth went up. Vaccine-related CD4 TCRs covered spike, predominating at 160-218 and 743-854.

To note about this clone: The antigen is not known.

The CDR3 consists of 18 residues. Germline trimming cut 2 bases from V and 1 base from J; bases unmatched to any gene: 6. Germline CDR1 reads MNHEY; CDR2 reads SVGEGT. Sequencing was performed with immunoSEQ multiplex PCR; in TCRdb, only in-frame clones are kept and a portion is missing. The top ten hold less than 3% of the sample, which has approximately 70,000 clones, 70% to 90% seen once. The sequenced sample was peripheral blood, obtained on day 0 of AZD1222 vaccination. The chain employs TRBV6-2 or TRBV6-3 and TRBJ2-4, with TRBD1 matching over 12 bases. The receptor's source is an adult in good health. The CDR3 region has the DNA TGTGCCAGCAGTTACCCCCGGGACAGGGGGCCCGCCAAAAACATTCAGTACTTC. It translates to CASSYPRDRGPAKNIQYF.